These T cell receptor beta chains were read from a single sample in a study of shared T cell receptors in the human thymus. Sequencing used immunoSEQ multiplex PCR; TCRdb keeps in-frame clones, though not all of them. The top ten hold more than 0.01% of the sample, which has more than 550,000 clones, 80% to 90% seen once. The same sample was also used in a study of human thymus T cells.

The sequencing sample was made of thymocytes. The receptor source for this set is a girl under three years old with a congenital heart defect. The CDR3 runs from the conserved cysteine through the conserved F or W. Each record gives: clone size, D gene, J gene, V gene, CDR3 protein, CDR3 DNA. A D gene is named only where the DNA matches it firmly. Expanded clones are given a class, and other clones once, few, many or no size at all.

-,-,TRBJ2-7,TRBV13,CASSLQYGTSGEQYF,TGTGCCAGCAGCTTGCAGTACGGGACTTCAGGAGAGCAGTACTTC
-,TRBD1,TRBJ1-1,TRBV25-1,CASSPNQYSGQETEAFF,TGTGCCAGCAGTCCGAACCAATACTCCGGACAGGAAACTGAAGCTTTCTTT
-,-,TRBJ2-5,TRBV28,CASSLRRGETQYF,TGTGCCAGCAGTTTGCGCAGGGGTGAGACCCAGTACTTC
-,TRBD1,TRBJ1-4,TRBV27,CASSTTGGGNEKLFF,TGTGCCAGCAGCACTACAGGGGGAGGTAATGAAAAACTGTTTTTT
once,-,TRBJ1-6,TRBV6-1,CASGGRDNSPLHF,TGTGCCAGCGGGGGCAGGGATAATTCACCCCTCCACTTT
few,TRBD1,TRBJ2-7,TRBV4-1,CASSQGGRGPRTYEQYF,TGCGCCAGCAGCCAAGGGGGAAGGGGGCCCCGCACCTACGAGCAGTACTTC
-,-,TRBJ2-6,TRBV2,CARSTEANVLTF,TGTGCCAGATCCACAGAGGCCAACGTCCTGACTTTC
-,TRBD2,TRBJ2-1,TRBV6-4,CASSETSGGAPFYNEQFF,TGTGCCAGCAGTGAAACTAGCGGGGGGGCCCCCTTCTACAATGAGCAGTTCTTC
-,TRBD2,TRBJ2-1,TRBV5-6,CASSPKGLAGYGSYNEQFF,TGTGCCAGCAGCCCAAAGGGGCTAGCGGGGTATGGCTCCTACAATGAGCAGTTCTTC
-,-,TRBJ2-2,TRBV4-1,CASSQDLTRASRANTGELFF,TGCGCCAGCAGCCAAGATCTGACCCGGGCCTCCAGGGCGAACACCGGGGAGCTGTTTTTT
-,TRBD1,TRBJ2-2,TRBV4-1,CASSHLPAGRTGRTSGELFF,TGCGCCAGCAGCCACCTACCGGCGGGGAGGACAGGGAGGACTTCCGGGGAGCTGTTTTTT
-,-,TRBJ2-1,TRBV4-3,CASSQVNRVWDNEQFF,TGCGCCAGCAGCCAAGTTAACAGGGTTTGGGACAATGAGCAGTTCTTC
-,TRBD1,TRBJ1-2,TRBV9,CAARQGSGYGYTF,TGTGCCGCTCGACAGGGATCGGGTTATGGCTACACCTTC
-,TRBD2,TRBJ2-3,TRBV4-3,CASSQVAGGHRITDTQYF,TGCGCCAGCAGCCAAGTGGCGGGGGGCCACAGGATCACAGATACGCAGTATTTT
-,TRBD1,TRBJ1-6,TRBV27,CASRYLPQGARESPLHF,TGTGCCAGCAGGTACCTCCCACAGGGGGCTCGGGAATCACCCCTCCACTTT
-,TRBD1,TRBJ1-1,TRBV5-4,CASSSAPRDSMNTEAFF,TGTGCCAGCAGCTCCGCCCCCCGGGACAGCATGAACACTGAAGCTTTCTTT
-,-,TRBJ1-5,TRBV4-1,CASSQGTGSGQPQHF,TGCGCCAGCAGCCAAGGGACGGGGTCGGGTCAGCCCCAGCATTTT
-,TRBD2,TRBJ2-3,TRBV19,CASSLGLAGGSTTSTDTQYF,TGTGCCAGTAGTTTAGGACTAGCGGGGGGATCTACAACTAGCACAGATACGCAGTATTTT
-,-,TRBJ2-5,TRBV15,CATSRVDWTAIETQYF,TGTGCCACCAGCAGAGTGGATTGGACAGCGATAGAGACCCAGTACTTC